At least ten counts were recorded for the clone carrying this T cell receptor (beta chain). Its antigen is currently unknown. Molecular barcoded adaptors covering alpha/delta and beta/gamma chains were used on 400 ng RNA. Using its own MiXCR run on the reads, TCRdb lists one record per CDR3 protein. The sample includes 15,000 to 20,000 distinct CDR3 sequences, approximately 20% of them seen just once. These data originate in a study of read filtering for tumor transcriptome and immune sequencing. In the study overall: Per sample, TCR-region reads ranged about 4 to 11 million by IR-seq, about 85 to 1,400 by RNA-seq.

Findings and limits, study-wide: Even smaller IR-seq throughput identified most shared clonotypes. Single-read clonotypes: about 83% of IR-seq clonotypes (approximately 4% of reads), around three quarters of RNA-seq clonotypes (nearly 45% of reads). The sorted CD138-negative fraction was a mixed bone marrow immune population, not purified T cells.

Germline CDR1 reads LGHNA; CDR2 reads YSLEER. V lost 0 bases and J lost 1, with 6 bases in between. The CDR3 spans 15 residues. The TCR comes from a donor over 35 with multiple myeloma. Sequenced material: a population of CD138-negative cells sorted from bone marrow. The chain is built from TRBV4-3 and TRBJ2-2; D remains ambiguous. CDR3 loop: CASSQDGRNTGELFF. The CDR3 DNA follows: TGCGCCAGCAGCCAAGATGGAAGGAACACCGGGGAGCTGTTTTTT.